This TCR beta chain was captured in a study of response to subunit inactivated influenza vaccine. This clonotype was found a few times. A single record per CDR3 protein comes from TCRdb applying MiXCR to the RT-PCR reads. This sample carries some 570,000 distinct CDR3 sequences, 11% of them seen once, and the ten largest clones take about 11%. The CDR3 runs to 14 residues. The V gene lost 10 bases and the J gene lost 1 base, with 13 bases spanning the gap. This same sample was also part of a study on T cells expressing NK-cell markers. From that second work: The cDNA for TCR beta came from 5'RACE template switching with UMIs. Of the CD8+ T cell pool in about 6 donors, roughly 1.0-7.5% was accounted for by dominant NKG2C+ clonotypes.

Here the sequenced sample was PBMCs from blood, taken on the day of vaccination. The TCR was taken from a man between 45 and 60 years old who received an inactivated influenza vaccine. The J gene is TRBJ2-2, the V gene TRBV12-3 or TRBV12-4, with unresolved D. CDR3 nucleotide sequence: TGTGCCACCCAACCACGGCGGAACACCGGGGAGCTGTTTTTT. Translating it yields CATQPRRNTGELFF.